These 10 T cell receptor beta chains came from one sample sequenced in a study of T cells after yellow fever vaccination. TCRdb passed the 5' RACE reads through MiXCR, listing each CDR3 protein once. Here the sample spans roughly 340,000 distinct CDR3 sequences, roughly 8.7% being singletons. The sample was PBMCs, taken on the day of the first yellow fever vaccination. These receptors were obtained from a man aged 18 to 30 who received the YFV17D yellow fever vaccine.

This rearrangement joins TRBV5-4 to TRBJ1-2; D remains ambiguous. Trimming stripped 0 bases from V and 0 bases from J, with 9 bases between. The germline CDR1 and CDR2 sequences are SGHNT and YYREEE (reference sequence). This CDR3 comprises 15 residues. CDR3 DNA sequence: TGTGCCAGCAGCTTGGGGTTCAGAGCTAACTATGGCTACACCTTC. It codes for CASSLGFRANYGYTF.

There are a few counts of this clonotype. This chain links TRBV20-1 with TRBJ2-1, with D possibly matching TRBD2 (5 bases). There are 14 residues in the CDR3. Germline V gene data show CDR1 as DFQATT and CDR2 as SNEGSKA (reference sequence). The CDR3 bases are TGCAGCGTGATGGAGGTTTCCCTTTACAATGAGCAGTTCTTC. It is translated as CSVMEVSLYNEQFF.

This clonotype was detected ten times or more. V usage is TRBV7-9 and J usage is TRBJ2-7; D is unresolved. Germline CDR1 reads SEHNR; CDR2 reads FQNEAQ (reference sequence). The V end lost 5 bases, the J end lost 0 bases, and 14 bases lay between the germline ends. This CDR3 spans 15 amino acids. In nucleotides, the CDR3 is TGTGCCAGCAGCCGCCTTGGGGATCGCTCCTACGAGCAGTACTTC. This codes for CASSRLGDRSYEQYF.

This clonotype was found many times. V is TRBV7-3 and J is TRBJ2-5; D perhaps matches TRBD1 (5 bases). Germline V gives CDR1 SGHTA, CDR2 FQGTGA. CDR3 length equals 13 residues. Trimming stripped 5 bases from V and 0 bases from J, with 7 bases between. The CDR3 loop reads CASSPGYQETQYF. CDR3 nucleotide sequence: TGTGCCAGCAGCCCAGGGTACCAAGAGACCCAGTACTTC. Full variable domain (outside the CDR3, taken from reference TRBV7-3 and TRBJ2-5): GAGVSQTPSNKVTEKGKYVELRCDPISGHTALYWYRQSLGQGPEFLIYFQGTGAADDSGLPNDRFFAVRPEGSVSTLKIQRTERGDSAVYLCASSPGYQETQYFGPGTRLLVL.

V gene TRBV6-1 combines with J gene TRBJ1-2; D is possibly TRBD1 (6 bases). The CDR3 sequence is 14 residues long. Germline values: CDR1 MNHNS, CDR2 SASEGT. Trimming shortened V by 4 bases and J by 4 bases, and 13 bases separated the two germline ends. The DNA for the CDR3 is TGTGCCAGCAGTGGCCTAGGACAGATCTATGGCTACACCTTC. It encodes CASSGLGQIYGYTF.

The chain recombines TRBV4-2 with TRBJ2-3; the match to TRBD2 covers 16 bases. This CDR3 region has 17 residues. The V and J ends lost 6 bases and 6 bases, in that order; junction bases with no gene match: 9. Germline loops: CDR1 LGHNA, CDR2 YNFKEQ. The CDR3 coding sequence is TGTGCCAGCAGGGCTGGGACTAGCGGGGGGGCATATGATACGCAGTATTTT. Translation gives CASRAGTSGGAYDTQYF.

This clonotype was found a few times. The chain couples TRBV6-1 to TRBJ1-2, with 7 bases fitting TRBD1. Trimming took 5 bases from V and 4 from J; bases not matched to a gene: 7. The CDR3 extends over 14 amino acids. The germline CDR1 and CDR2 sequences are MNHNS and SASEGT. The CDR3 coding sequence is TGTGCCAGCAGTCGGGGACAGCTTAGCTATGGCTACACCTTC. Residues: CASSRGQLSYGYTF.

The V call is TRBV7-6, the J call TRBJ2-1, with 13 nucleotides matching TRBD2. Germline CDR1 is SGHVS and CDR2 is FNYEAQ. This CDR3 region has 17 residues. V lost 5 bases and J lost 0; bases outside the gene matches: 4. The CDR3 coding sequence is TGTGCCAGCAGCGAACGGACTAGCGGGAGCTCCTACAATGAGCAGTTCTTC. Translation: CASSERTSGSSYNEQFF.

This rearrangement joins TRBV20-1 to TRBJ2-5; D is perhaps TRBD1 (6 bases). The CDR3 loop spans 13 amino acids. Per the germline V gene, CDR1 is DFQATT and CDR2 is SNEGSKA (reference sequence). Trimming removed 3 bases at V and 3 bases at J, with 11 bases between. The CDR3 DNA is TGCAGTGCTAGCCGGACAGCAAAAGAGACCCAGTACTTC. This codes for CSASRTAKETQYF.

In this sample, this clonotype turned up a few times. This chain links TRBV13 with TRBJ1-4; 7 bases fit TRBD1. Looked up from germline, CDR1 is PRHDT and CDR2 is FYEKMQ (reference sequence). J was trimmed by 3 bases and V by 4 bases; bases with no gene match: 11. The CDR3 sequence is 17 residues long. This CDR3 reads CASSSTGSSAANEKLFF. Here the CDR3 DNA reads TGTGCCAGCAGCTCGACAGGGAGTAGTGCAGCTAATGAAAAACTGTTTTTT.